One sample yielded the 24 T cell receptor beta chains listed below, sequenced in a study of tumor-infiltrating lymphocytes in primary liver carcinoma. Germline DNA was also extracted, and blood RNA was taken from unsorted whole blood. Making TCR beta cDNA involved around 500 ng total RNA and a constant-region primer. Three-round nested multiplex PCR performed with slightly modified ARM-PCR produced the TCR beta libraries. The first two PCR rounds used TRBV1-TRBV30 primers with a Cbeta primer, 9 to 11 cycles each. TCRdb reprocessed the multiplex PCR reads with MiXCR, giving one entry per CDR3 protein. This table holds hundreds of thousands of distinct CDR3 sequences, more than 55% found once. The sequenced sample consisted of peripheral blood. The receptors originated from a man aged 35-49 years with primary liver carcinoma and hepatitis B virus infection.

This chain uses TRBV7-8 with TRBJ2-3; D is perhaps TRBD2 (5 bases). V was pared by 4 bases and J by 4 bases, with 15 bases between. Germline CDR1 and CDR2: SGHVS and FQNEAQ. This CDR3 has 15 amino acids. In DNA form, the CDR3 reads TGTGCCAGCAGCTCCGAACGGGAAATAGCAGATACGCAGTATTTT. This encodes CASSSEREIADTQYF.

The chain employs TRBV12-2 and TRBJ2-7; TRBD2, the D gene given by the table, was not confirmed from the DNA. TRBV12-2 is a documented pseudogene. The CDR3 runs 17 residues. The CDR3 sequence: CASCLATVAGPPYEQYF. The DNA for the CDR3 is TGTGCAAGTTGCTTAGCGACGGTAGCGGGGCCCCCCTACGAGCAGTACTTC.

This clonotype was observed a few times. CDR3 amino acids: CASSLAGVARNTDTQYF. Written as DNA, the CDR3 is TGTGCCAGCAGCTTAGCCGGGGTAGCGCGGAACACAGATACGCAGTATTTT. The V and J genes are TRBV11-2 and TRBJ2-3, with a possible D match to TRBD2 (5 bases). Trimming removed 1 base at V and 2 bases at J, with 16 bases between. The CDR3 is 17 amino acids. Germline V gene data show CDR1 as SGHAT and CDR2 as FQNNGV.

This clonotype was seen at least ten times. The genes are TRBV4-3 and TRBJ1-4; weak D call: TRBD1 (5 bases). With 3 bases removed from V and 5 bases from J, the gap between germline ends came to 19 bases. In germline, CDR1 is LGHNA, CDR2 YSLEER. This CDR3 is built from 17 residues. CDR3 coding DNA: TGCGCCAGCAGCCAGAATTTGGGGGGGACGCAAAATGAAAAACTGTTTTTT. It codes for CASSQNLGGTQNEKLFF.

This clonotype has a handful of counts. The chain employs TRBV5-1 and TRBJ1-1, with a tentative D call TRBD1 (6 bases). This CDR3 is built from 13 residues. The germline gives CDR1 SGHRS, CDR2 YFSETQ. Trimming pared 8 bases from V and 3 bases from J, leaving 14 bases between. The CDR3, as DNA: TGCGCCAGTAAGTCGGACAGTGACACTGAAGCTTTCTTT. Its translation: CASKSDSDTEAFF.

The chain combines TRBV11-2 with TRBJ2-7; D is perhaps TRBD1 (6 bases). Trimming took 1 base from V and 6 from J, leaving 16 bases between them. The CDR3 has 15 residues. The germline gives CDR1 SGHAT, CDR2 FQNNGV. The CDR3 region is CASSLALGGRGEQYF. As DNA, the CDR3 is TGTGCCAGCAGCTTAGCCCTTGGGGGCCGGGGCGAGCAGTACTTC.

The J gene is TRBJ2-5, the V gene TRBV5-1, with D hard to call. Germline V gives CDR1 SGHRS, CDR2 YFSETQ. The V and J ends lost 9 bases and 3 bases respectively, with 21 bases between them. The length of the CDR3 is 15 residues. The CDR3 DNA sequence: TGCGCCAACACGGGTCGGGCCCGAGGCAAAGAGACCCAGTACTTC. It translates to CANTGRARGKETQYF.

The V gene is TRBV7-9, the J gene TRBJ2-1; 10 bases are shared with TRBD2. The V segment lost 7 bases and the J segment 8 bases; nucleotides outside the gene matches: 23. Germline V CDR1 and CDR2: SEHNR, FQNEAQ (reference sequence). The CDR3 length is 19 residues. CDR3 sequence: CASKDPGFSGRRLQDEQFF. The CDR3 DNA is TGTGCCAGCAAGGACCCGGGATTTAGCGGGAGGCGGCTCCAGGATGAGCAGTTCTTC.

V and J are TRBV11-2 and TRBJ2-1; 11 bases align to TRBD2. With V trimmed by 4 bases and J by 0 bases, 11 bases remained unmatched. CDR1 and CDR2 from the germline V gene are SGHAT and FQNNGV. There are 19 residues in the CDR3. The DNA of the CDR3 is TGTGCCAGCAGCTACACCGGGACTAGCGGATTAGTCTCCTACAATGAGCAGTTCTTC. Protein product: CASSYTGTSGLVSYNEQFF.

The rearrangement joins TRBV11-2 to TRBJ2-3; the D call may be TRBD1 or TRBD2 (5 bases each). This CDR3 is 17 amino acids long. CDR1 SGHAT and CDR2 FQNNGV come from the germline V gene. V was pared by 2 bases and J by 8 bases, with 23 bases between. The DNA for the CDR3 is TGTGCCAGCAGCTTATATTGGTCTGGACGGGGCCGAGGTACGCAGTATTTT. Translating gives CASSLYWSGRGRGTQYF.

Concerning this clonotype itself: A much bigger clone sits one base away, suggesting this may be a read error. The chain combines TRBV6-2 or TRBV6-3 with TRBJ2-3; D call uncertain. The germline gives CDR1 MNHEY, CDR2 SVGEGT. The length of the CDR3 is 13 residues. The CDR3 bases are TGTGCCAACAGTGGGAAAAATGGGGATACGCAGTATTTT. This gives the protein CANSGKNGDTQYF.

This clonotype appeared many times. As DNA, the CDR3 is TGTGCCAGTGCTGCGTGGCTAGCGGACTACAATGAGCAGTTCTTC. This encodes CASAAWLADYNEQFF. This chain connects TRBV14 to TRBJ2-1; 7 nucleotides align to TRBD2. The V gene's germline CDR1 is SGHDN and CDR2 FVKESK. The CDR3 is 15 amino acids. Losses at the gene ends were 9 bases for V and 3 bases for J; bases not matched to a gene: 11.

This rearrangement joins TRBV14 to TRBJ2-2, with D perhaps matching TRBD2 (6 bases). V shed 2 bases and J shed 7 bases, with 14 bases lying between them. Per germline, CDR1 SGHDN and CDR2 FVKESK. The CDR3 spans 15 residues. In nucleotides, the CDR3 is TGTGCCAGCAGCCAACTCGCGGGATTCAACGGGGAGCTGTTTTTT. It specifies CASSQLAGFNGELFF.

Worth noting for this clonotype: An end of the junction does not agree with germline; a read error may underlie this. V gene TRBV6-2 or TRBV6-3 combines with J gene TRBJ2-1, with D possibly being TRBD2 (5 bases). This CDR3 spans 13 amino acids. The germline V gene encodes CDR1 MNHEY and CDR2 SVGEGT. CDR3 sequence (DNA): TGTGCAAGCAGTTACAGAGGGAGCAATGAGCAGTTCTTC. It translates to CASSYRGSNEQFF.

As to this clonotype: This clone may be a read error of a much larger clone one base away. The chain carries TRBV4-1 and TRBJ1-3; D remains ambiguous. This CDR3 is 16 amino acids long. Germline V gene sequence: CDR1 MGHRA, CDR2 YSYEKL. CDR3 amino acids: CTSSHRTGISGNTIYF. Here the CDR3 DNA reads TGCACCAGCAGCCATAGGACGGGAATCTCTGGAAACACCATATATTTT.

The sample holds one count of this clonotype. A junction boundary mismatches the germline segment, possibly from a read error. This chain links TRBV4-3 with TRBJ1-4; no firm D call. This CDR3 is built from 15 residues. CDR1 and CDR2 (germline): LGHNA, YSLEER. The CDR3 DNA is TGCACCAGCAGCCAGGCGGCTGGAACTAATGAAAAACTGTTTTTT. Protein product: CTSSQAAGTNEKLFF.

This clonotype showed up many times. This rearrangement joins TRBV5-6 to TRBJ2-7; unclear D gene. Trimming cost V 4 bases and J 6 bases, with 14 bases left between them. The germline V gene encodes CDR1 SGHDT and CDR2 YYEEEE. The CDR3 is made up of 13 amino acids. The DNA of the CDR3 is TGTGCCAGCAGCCTACCCGGGTGGGGCGAGCAGTACTTC. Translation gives CASSLPGWGEQYF.

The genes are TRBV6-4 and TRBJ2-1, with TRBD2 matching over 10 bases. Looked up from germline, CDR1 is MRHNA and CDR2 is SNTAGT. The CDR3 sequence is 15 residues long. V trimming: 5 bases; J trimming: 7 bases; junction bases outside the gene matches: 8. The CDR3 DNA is TGTGCCAGCAGTACCCTAGCGGGAGCTGGTAATGAGCAGTTCTTC. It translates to CASSTLAGAGNEQFF.

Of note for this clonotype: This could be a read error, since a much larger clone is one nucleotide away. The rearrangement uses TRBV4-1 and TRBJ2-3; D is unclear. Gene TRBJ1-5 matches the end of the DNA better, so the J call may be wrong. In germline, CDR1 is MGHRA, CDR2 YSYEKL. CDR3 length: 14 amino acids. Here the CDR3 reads CASSQETNADTQHF. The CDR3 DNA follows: TGCGCCAGCAGCCAGGAGACTAATGCAGATACGCAGCATTTT.

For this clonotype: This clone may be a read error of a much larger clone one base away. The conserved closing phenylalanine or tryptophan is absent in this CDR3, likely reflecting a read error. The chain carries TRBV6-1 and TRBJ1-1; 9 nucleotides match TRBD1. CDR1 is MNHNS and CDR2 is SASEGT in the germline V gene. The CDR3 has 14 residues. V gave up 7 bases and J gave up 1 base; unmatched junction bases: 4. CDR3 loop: CASMRGQGNTEAFI. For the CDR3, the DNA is TGTGCCAGCATGAGGGGACAGGGGAACACTGAAGCTTTCATT.

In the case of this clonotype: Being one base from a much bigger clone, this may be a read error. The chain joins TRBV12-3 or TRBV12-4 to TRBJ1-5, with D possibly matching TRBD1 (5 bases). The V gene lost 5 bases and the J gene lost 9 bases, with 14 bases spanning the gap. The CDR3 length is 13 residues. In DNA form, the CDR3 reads TGTGCCAGCAGTACGAAGGGTGGGGGGCCCCAGCATTTT. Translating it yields CASSTKGGGPQHF.

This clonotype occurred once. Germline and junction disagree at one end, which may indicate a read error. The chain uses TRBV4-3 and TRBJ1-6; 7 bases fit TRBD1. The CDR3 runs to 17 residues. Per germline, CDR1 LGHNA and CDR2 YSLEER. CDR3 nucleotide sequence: TGCGCCAGCAGCCAAGATCGTCCGACAGGGACGAATTCACCCCCCCACTTC. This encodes CASSQDRPTGTNSPPHF.

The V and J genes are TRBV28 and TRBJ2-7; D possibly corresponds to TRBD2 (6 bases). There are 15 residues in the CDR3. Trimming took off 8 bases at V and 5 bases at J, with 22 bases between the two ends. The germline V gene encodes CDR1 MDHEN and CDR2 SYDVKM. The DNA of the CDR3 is TGTGCCAGCGCCTACTCGGAACTAGCAAGTCACGAGCAGTACTTC. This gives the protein CASAYSELASHEQYF.

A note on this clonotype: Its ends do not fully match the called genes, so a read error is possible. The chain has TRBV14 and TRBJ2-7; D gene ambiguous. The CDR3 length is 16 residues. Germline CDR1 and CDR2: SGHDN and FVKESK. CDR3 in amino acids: CASSKEIAPRWYEQHF. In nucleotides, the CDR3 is TGTGCCAGCAGCAAAGAGATTGCCCCCAGGTGGTACGAGCAGCACTTC.